What follows are 4 T cell receptor beta chains derived from one specimen sequenced in a study of shared clonotypes between healthy human individuals. Some clones are missing from TCRdb's copy, which holds only in-frame ones; the method was immunoSEQ multiplex PCR. The repertoire consists of roughly 2.2 million clones, with 85% to 95% occurring once and the leading ten covering about 0.36%. Sequencing was carried out using naive CD4+ T cells from PBMCs. Regarding subset: CD45RA+ positively selected. The receptor set was obtained from a man aged 18 to 29 in good health. Some clones in this sample may be carry-over from other donors' samples.

This chain uses TRBV7-3 with TRBJ2-2, with 7 bases that match TRBD2. The CDR3 is made up of 15 amino acids. Trimming removed 6 bases from V and 4 bases from J; junction bases left unmatched: 8. CDR1 and CDR2 (germline): SGHTA, FQGTGA. The CDR3 protein is CASRSGSGRTGELFF. In nucleotides, the CDR3 is TGTGCCAGCAGGTCAGGTAGCGGGCGCACCGGGGAGCTGTTTTTT.

This rearrangement joins TRBV7-2 to TRBJ2-3; TRBD1 matches 10 bases. The CDR3 is made up of 15 amino acids. Germline values: CDR1 SGHTA, CDR2 FQGNSA. V shed 3 bases and J 9 bases; nucleotides not matched to a gene: 9. The CDR3 sequence is CASSFSGTGVGTQYF. As DNA, the CDR3 is TGTGCCAGCAGCTTCTCCGGGACAGGGGTCGGCACGCAGTATTTT.

The V and J genes are TRBV5-6 and TRBJ1-1; D is possibly TRBD1 (5 bases). The CDR3 sequence is 15 residues long. The germline V gene encodes CDR1 SGHDT and CDR2 YYEEEE. Trimming cost V 1 base and J 0 bases, with 10 bases left between them. CDR3 residues: CASSLPSGMNTEAFF. As DNA, the CDR3 is TGTGCCAGCAGCTTGCCGTCAGGGATGAACACTGAAGCTTTCTTT. Complete variable domain (other parts from reference TRBV5-6 and TRBJ1-1): DAGVTQSPTHLIKTRGQQVTLRCSPKSGHDTVSWYQQALGQGPQFIFQYYEEEERQRGNFPDRFSGHQFPNYSSELNVNALLLGDSALYLCASSLPSGMNTEAFFGQGTRLTVV.

A remark on this clone: This sample also contains other DNA sequences that code for the same CDR3. The chain carries TRBV18 and TRBJ2-7, with 9 bases fitting TRBD2. Trimming cost V 2 bases and J 3 bases; bases outside gene matches: 5. Germline CDR1 KGHSH, CDR2 LQKENI. This CDR3 has 15 amino acids. CDR3 region: CASSPGLAGDYEQYF. CDR3 nucleotides: TGTGCCAGCTCACCAGGGTTAGCGGGAGACTACGAGCAGTACTTC.